This T cell receptor beta chain was recorded in a study of vaccination effects on CD4 cells after COVID-19. Across the study: Participants got two doses of BNT162b2 or mRNA-1273 vaccine.

Viral peptide pools were used in the ViraFEST assay to expand antigen-specific CD4+ T cells, and sequencing came afterward. The culture ran for about 10 days, and then CD4+ T cells were isolated. Confirmation by PCR established that the person had SARS-CoV-2 infection between March and December 2020. Each well held 2 million to 2.5 million PBMC cultured with roughly 9.7 ug/ml peptides and 8 to 10 IU/ml IL-2. A half-medium replacement with IL-2 medium was carried out on days 3 and 7. Libraries were prepared by immunoSEQ multiplex PCR; TCRdb keeps only in-frame clonotypes and omits some of them. The sample carries under 55,000 clones, approximately 70% recorded once. J was trimmed by 3 bases and V by 0 bases; bases with no gene match: 0. CDR1 and CDR2 (germline): LNHNV, YYDKDF (reference sequence). The CDR3 extends over 15 amino acids. Worth noting for this clone: Its target is unknown.

The input for sequencing was CD4+ T cells from PBMCs cultured with a peptide pool, taken before COVID-19 vaccination. The rearrangement links TRBV15 to TRBJ2-2, with 8 bases identical to TRBD2. The clonotype originates from a human donor who had a prior SARS-CoV-2 infection. DNA for the CDR3: TGTGCCACCAGCAGAGACGGGGGGGACACCGGGGAGCTGTTTTTT. Amino acid sequence: CATSRDGGDTGELFF. The full variable domain, completed using reference TRBV15 and TRBJ2-2, is DAMVIQNPRYQVTQFGKPVTLSCSQTLNHNVMYWYQQKSSQAPKLLFHYYDKDFNNEADTPDNFQSRRPNTSFCFLDIRSPGLGDTAMYLCATSRDGGDTGELFFGEGSRLTVL.